This T cell receptor beta chain was found in a study of cytomegalovirus exposure and HLA in healthy donors. The CDR3 totals 14 residues. Germline CDR1 MNHEY, CDR2 SMNVEV (reference sequence). The ends lost 5 bases at V and 7 bases at J; junction bases unmatched: 5. Regarding this clone: What it binds is unknown.

Study-level findings and limits: High specificity and sensitivity for cytomegalovirus status were reported for the classifier.

Repertoires were generated with immunoSEQ multiplex PCR, while TCRdb's copy carries only in-frame clones and drops some. The table shows 140,000 to 150,000 clones, with about 94% occurring only once. Input material: PBMCs. The rearrangement uses TRBV27 and TRBJ2-7; the match to TRBD2 covers 13 bases. The clonotype was recovered from a man younger than 35 in good health and CMV-seropositive. For the CDR3, the DNA is TGTGCCAGCAGTGCCGGGACTAGCGGGATTGAGCAGTACTTC. Translating gives CASSAGTSGIEQYF.